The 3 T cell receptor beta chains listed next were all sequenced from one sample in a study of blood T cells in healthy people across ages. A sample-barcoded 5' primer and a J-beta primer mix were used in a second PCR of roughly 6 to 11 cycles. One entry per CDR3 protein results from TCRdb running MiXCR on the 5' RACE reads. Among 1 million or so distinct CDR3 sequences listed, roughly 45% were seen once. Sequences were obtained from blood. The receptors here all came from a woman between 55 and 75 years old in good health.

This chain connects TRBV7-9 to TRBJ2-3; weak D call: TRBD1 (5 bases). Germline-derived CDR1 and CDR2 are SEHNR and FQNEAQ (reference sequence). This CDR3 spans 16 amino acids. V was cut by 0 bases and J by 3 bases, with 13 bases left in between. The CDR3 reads CASSLALMGRTDTQYF. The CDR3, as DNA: TGTGCCAGCAGCTTAGCGCTAATGGGGCGGACAGATACGCAGTATTTT.

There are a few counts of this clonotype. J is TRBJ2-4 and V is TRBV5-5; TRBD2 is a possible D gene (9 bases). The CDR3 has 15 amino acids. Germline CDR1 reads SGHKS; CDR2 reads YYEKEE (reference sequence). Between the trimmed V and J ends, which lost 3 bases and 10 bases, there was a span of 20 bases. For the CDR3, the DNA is TGTGCCAGCAGCTCTCCGGGACAGGCGGGGGGGATTCAGTACTTC. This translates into CASSSPGQAGGIQYF. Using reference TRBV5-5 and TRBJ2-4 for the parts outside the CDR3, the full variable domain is DAGVTQSPTHLIKTRGQQVTLRCSPISGHKSVSWYQQVLGQGPQFIFQYYEKEERGRGNFPDRFSARQFPNYSSELNVNALLLGDSALYLCASSSPGQAGGIQYFGAGTRLSVL.

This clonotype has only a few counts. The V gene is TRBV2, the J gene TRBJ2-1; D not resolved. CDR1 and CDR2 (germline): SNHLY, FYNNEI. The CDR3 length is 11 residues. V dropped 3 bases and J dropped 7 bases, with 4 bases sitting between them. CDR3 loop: CASSDFNEQFF. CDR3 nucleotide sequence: TGTGCCAGCAGTGACTTTAATGAGCAGTTCTTC.